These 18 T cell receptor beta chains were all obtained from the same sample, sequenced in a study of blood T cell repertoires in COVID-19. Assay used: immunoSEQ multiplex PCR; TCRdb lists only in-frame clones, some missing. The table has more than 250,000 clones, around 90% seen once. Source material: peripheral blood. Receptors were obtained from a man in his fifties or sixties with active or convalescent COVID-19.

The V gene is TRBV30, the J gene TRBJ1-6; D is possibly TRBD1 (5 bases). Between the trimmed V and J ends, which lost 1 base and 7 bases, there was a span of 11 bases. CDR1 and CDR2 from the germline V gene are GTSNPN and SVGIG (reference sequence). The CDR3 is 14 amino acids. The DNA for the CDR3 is TGTGCCTGGAGTGAGGACAACTGGAATTCACCCCTCCACTTT. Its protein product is CAWSEDNWNSPLHF.

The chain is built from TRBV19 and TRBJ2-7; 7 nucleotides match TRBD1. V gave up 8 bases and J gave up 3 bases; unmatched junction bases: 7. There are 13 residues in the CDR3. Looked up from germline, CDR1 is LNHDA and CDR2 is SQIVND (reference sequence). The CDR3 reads CASRDSVDYEQYF. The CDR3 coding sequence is TGTGCCAGTCGGGACAGTGTAGACTACGAGCAGTACTTC.

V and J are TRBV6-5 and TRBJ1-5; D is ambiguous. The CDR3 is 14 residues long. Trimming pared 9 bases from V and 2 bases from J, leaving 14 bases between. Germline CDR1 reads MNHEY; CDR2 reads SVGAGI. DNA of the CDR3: TGTGCCAGTGGTTCACTGGCGGGCAATCAGCCCCAGCATTTT. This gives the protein CASGSLAGNQPQHF.

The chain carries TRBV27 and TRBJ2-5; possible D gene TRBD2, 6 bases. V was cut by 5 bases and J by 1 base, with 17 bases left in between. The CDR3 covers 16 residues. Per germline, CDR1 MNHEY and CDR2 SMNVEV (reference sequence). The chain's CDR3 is CASSANRRDFQETQYF. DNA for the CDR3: TGTGCCAGCAGTGCAAACCGGCGGGACTTCCAAGAGACCCAGTACTTC.

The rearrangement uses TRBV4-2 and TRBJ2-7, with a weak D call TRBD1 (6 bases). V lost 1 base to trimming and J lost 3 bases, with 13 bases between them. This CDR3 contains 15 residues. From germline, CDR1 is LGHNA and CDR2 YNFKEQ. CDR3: CASSQAILQGYEQYF. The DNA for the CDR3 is TGTGCCAGCAGCCAAGCCATACTACAGGGCTACGAGCAGTACTTC.

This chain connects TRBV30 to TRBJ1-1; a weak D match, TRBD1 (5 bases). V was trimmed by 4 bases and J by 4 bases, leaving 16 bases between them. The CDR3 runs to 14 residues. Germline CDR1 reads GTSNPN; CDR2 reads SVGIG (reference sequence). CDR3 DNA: TGTGCCTGGACGGCAGGGCAAGGCGGCACTGAAGCTTTCTTT. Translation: CAWTAGQGGTEAFF.

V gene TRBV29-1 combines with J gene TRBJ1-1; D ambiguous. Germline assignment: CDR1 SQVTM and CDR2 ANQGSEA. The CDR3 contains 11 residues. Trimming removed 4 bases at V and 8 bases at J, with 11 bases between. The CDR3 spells CSVAPGTEAFF. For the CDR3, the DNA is TGCAGCGTTGCACCAGGCACAGAAGCTTTCTTT.

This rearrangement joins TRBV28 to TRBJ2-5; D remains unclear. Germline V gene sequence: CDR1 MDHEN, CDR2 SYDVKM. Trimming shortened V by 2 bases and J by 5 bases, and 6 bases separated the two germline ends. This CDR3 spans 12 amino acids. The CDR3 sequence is CASSLDGETQYF. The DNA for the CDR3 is TGTGCCAGCAGTTTAGACGGGGAGACCCAGTACTTC.

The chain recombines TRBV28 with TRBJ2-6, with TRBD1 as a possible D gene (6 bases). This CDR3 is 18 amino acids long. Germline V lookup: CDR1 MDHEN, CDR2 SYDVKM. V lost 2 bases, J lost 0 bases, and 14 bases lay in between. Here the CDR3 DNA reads TGTGCCAGCAGTTTAAGAGGACAGACTTACTCTGGGGCCAACGTCCTGACTTTC. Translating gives CASSLRGQTYSGANVLTF. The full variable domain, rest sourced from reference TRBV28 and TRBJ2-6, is DVKVTQSSRYLVKRTGEKVFLECVQDMDHENMFWYRQDPGLGLRLIYFSYDVKMKEKGDIPEGYSVSREKKERFSLILESASTNQTSMYLCASSLRGQTYSGANVLTFGAGSRLTVL.

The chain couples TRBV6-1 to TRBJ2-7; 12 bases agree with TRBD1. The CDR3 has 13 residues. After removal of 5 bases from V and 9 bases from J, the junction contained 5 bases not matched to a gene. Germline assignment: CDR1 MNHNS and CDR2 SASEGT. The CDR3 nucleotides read TGTGCCAGCAGTCCCGGGACAGGGGGCGGGCAGTACTTC. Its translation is CASSPGTGGGQYF.

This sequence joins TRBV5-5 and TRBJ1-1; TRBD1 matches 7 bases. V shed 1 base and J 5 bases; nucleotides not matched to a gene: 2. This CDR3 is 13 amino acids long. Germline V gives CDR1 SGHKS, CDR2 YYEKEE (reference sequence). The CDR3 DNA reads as TGTGCCAGCAGCTTGTACAGGGGAACTGAAGCTTTCTTT. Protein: CASSLYRGTEAFF.

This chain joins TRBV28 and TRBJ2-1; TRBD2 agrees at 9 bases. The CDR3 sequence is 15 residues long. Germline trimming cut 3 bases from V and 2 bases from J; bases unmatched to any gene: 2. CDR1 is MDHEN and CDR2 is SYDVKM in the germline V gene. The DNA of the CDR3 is TGTGCCAGCAGTTTCTCTAGCGGGGCCTACAATGAGCAGTTCTTC. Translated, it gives CASSFSSGAYNEQFF.

The CDR3 region has the DNA TGCGCCAGCAGTTCACAGGGGTGGGGCACTGAAGCTTTCTTT. It yields the protein CASSSQGWGTEAFF. J is TRBJ1-1 and V is TRBV10-2, with 7 bases fitting TRBD1. Unmatched junction bases numbered 7, after V lost 5 bases and J lost 4 bases. Germline assignment: CDR1 WSHSY and CDR2 SAAADI. This CDR3 is built from 14 residues.

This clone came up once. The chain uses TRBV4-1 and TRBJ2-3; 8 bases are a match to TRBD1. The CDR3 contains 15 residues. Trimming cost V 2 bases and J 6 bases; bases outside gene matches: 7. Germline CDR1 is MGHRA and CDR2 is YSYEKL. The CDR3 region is CASSQRGQGEDTQYF. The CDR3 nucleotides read TGCGCCAGCAGCCAACGTGGACAGGGTGAGGATACGCAGTATTTT.

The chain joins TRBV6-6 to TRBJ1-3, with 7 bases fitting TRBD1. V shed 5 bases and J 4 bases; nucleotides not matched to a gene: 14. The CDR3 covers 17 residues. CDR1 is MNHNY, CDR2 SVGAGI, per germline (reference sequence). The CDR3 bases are TGTGCCAGCAGTCGCACGGTACCGACAGGGTCCGGAAACACCATATATTTT. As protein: CASSRTVPTGSGNTIYF.

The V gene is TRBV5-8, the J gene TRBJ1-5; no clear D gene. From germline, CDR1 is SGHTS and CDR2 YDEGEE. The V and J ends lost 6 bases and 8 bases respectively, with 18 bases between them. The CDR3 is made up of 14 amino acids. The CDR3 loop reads CASTRVQVGEPQHF. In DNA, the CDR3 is TGTGCCAGCACGAGGGTTCAGGTCGGCGAGCCCCAGCATTTT.

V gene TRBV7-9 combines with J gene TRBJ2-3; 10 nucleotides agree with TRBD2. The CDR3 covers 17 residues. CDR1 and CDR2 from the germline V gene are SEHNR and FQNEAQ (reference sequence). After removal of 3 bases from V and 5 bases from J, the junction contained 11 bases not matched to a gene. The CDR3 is CASSFPRSGGAGDTQYF. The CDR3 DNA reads TGTGCCAGCAGCTTTCCCAGGAGCGGGGGGGCCGGAGATACGCAGTATTTT.

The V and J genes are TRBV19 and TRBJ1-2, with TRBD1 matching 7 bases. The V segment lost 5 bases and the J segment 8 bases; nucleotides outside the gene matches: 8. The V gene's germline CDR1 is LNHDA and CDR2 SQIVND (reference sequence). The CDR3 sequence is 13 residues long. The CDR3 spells CASSDRVDGGYTF. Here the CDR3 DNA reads TGTGCCAGTAGTGACAGGGTAGATGGCGGCTACACCTTC.